This T cell receptor beta chain was recorded in a study of cytomegalovirus exposure and HLA in healthy donors. The study, taken as a whole, reports: As immune exposure information, only CMV serostatus was available. With later analysis, a missense DCLRE1C variant became linked to TCR beta V- and J-gene trimming.

The PCR had 60 Vbeta and 13 Jbeta primers. TCRdb's copy holds only in-frame clones and misses some; the assay was immunoSEQ multiplex PCR. The sample yields about 190,000 clones, under 80% seen once. Notes on this clone: Its antigen is unidentified.

Germline CDR1 reads KGHSH; CDR2 reads LQKENI. The CDR3 loop spans 13 amino acids. V was clipped by 2 bases and J by 7 bases, with 11 bases between them. This chain connects TRBV18 to TRBJ1-2; maybe TRBD1 (5 bases). This sequence was found in a young man in good health and CMV-seropositive. The sequencing input was PBMCs. CDR3 sequence (DNA): TGTGCCAGCTCACCAAGTTCGGGGGGTGGCTACACCTTC. Translation gives CASSPSSGGGYTF.